The text below deals with one T cell receptor beta chain. Trimming took 5 bases from V and 2 from J; bases not matched to a gene: 6. Germline values: CDR1 SGHTA, CDR2 FQGTGA. The CDR3 is 15 residues long. Samples were assayed with immunoSEQ v3.0 at survey level. Profiled with immunoSEQ multiplex PCR; TCRdb holds only in-frame clones, not every one. Among approximately 31,000 clones, 70% to 90% were seen once, and the ten largest hold 13%. This sample is drawn from a study of long-term antiretroviral therapy in people with HIV. On the study more broadly: There is a gap of about a decade between the earliest samples and the later 2015 immediate-ART recommendation.

The sample in question was unsorted PBMCs, obtained 1.1 years after starting antiretroviral therapy. The receptor was isolated from a man younger than 30 with HIV. The rearrangement joins TRBV7-3 to TRBJ2-7; 10 bases match TRBD1. In DNA, the CDR3 is TGTGCCAGCAGCCTGGGACAGGGGCCACCCTACGAGCAGTACTTC. Translation gives CASSLGQGPPYEQYF.